These 10 T cell receptor beta chains were sequenced from one sample in a study of cytomegalovirus exposure and HLA in healthy donors. PCR primers comprised 60 Vbeta and 13 Jbeta primers. Data came from immunoSEQ multiplex PCR; TCRdb stores just in-frame clones and leaves some out. Found here are over 200,000 clones, more than 85% of them singletons; the top ten hold less than 1.2%. The sample consisted of PBMCs. The source of these receptors is a woman aged 18-35 years in good health and CMV-seronegative.

This clone has a handful of counts. This sequence joins TRBV7-3 and TRBJ2-2; a weak D match, TRBD1 (6 bases). This CDR3 is built from 15 residues. V dropped 1 base and J dropped 4 bases, with 10 bases sitting between them. Germline loops: CDR1 SGHTA, CDR2 FQGTGA. The CDR3 reads CASSLMGAGTGELFF. In DNA form, the CDR3 reads TGTGCCAGCAGCTTAATGGGGGCGGGCACCGGGGAGCTGTTTTTT.

This chain connects TRBV27 to TRBJ1-1; a weak D match, TRBD1 (5 bases). This CDR3 contains 13 residues. Per the germline V gene, CDR1 is MNHEY and CDR2 is SMNVEV (reference sequence). Trimming left V 5 bases short and J 6 bases short, with 13 bases between. The CDR3 region is CASSPLQAAEAFF. As DNA, the CDR3 is TGTGCCAGCAGTCCCCTACAGGCCGCTGAAGCTTTCTTT.

This clone was seen once. The genes are TRBV5-1 and TRBJ1-1; D not resolved. Trimming shortened V by 1 base and J by 1 base, and 11 bases separated the two germline ends. Germline V lookup: CDR1 SGHRS, CDR2 YFSETQ. There are 15 residues in the CDR3. In DNA, the CDR3 is TGCGCCAGCAGCTTGCGCTGGAGGCAGAACACTGAAGCTTTCTTT. It encodes CASSLRWRQNTEAFF.

The V gene is TRBV7-9, the J gene TRBJ1-2, with 8 bases identical to TRBD1. With 2 bases clipped from V and 8 bases from J, the junction kept 13 bases outside the gene matches. This CDR3 is built from 16 residues. Germline CDR1 and CDR2: SEHNR and FQNEAQ (reference sequence). This CDR3 is CASSLSNLQGAGGYTF. The DNA for the CDR3 is TGTGCCAGCAGCTTATCAAACCTTCAGGGGGCTGGCGGCTACACCTTC.

V usage is TRBV4-3 and J usage is TRBJ2-1; D is uncertain. V gave up 4 bases and J gave up 4 bases, with 20 bases separating them. This CDR3 has 17 residues. Germline CDR1 LGHNA, CDR2 YSLEER. The CDR3, as DNA: TGCGCCAGCAGCCGAATGGGCCAAACTTTAAAGTACAATGAGCAGTTCTTC. It is translated as CASSRMGQTLKYNEQFF.

CDR3 loop: CASTLDSLGGAFF. The CDR3 coding sequence is TGTGCCAGCACTCTCGACTCGCTGGGGGGAGCTTTCTTT. The chain combines TRBV7-9 with TRBJ1-1; D perhaps matches TRBD1 (5 bases). Trimming removed 7 bases at V and 10 bases at J, with 19 bases between. Per germline, CDR1 SEHNR and CDR2 FQNEAQ (reference sequence). The CDR3 runs 13 residues.

This clone was seen ten or more times. This CDR3 is CASSQGVLLEAFF. Written as DNA, the CDR3 is TGTGCCAGCAGCCAAGGCGTCTTGCTCGAAGCTTTCTTT. This rearrangement joins TRBV14 to TRBJ1-1; the D is unclear. CDR1 and CDR2 from the germline V gene are SGHDN and FVKESK. Trimming removed 1 base from V and 8 bases from J, with 11 bases in between. CDR3 length equals 13 residues.

V and J are TRBV11-2 and TRBJ2-7; tentative D call: TRBD2 (5 bases). Germline V gene lookup returns CDR1 SGHAT and CDR2 FQNNGV. V was trimmed by 10 bases and J by 4 bases, leaving 14 bases between them. This CDR3 spans 12 amino acids. The DNA of the CDR3 is TGTGCCACGGCCGGGGTCGAGTACGAGCAGTACTTC. Translation: CATAGVEYEQYF.

The chain employs TRBV5-5 and TRBJ2-5, with 12 nucleotides matching TRBD2. Germline loops: CDR1 SGHKS, CDR2 YYEKEE (reference sequence). V dropped 4 bases and J dropped 1; count of bases not matched to a gene: 5. This CDR3 has 16 residues. CDR3 sequence reads: CASSILAGGSQETQYF. The CDR3 DNA follows: TGTGCCAGCAGCATACTAGCGGGGGGTTCCCAAGAGACCCAGTACTTC.

The CDR3 loop reads CASSKDSYLGSEQFF. In DNA form, the CDR3 reads TGTGCCAGCAGTAAGGACAGCTATTTAGGGAGTGAGCAGTTCTTC. The J gene is TRBJ2-1, the V gene TRBV27; possibly TRBD1 for D (6 bases). Germline CDR1 MNHEY, CDR2 SMNVEV (reference sequence). V was cut by 5 bases and J by 9 bases, with 20 bases left in between. The CDR3 has 15 residues.